The 31 T cell receptor beta chains given below trace back to one sample, sequenced in a study of blood T cell repertoires in COVID-19. Assay: immunoSEQ multiplex PCR; the TCRdb copy retains only in-frame clones and omits some. The top ten clones hold about 12% of a sample with more than 150,000 clones, roughly 89% of them seen once. Sample: peripheral blood. All receptors derive from a woman in her 70s with COVID-19, enrolled during active disease.

V gene TRBV10-2 combines with J gene TRBJ2-5; D unclear. The V gene's germline CDR1 is WSHSY and CDR2 SAAADI. The V gene lost 4 bases and the J gene lost 2 bases, with 5 bases spanning the gap. This CDR3 contains 12 residues. The CDR3 sequence is CASSVQQETQYF. In DNA, the CDR3 is TGCGCCAGCAGTGTACAACAAGAGACCCAGTACTTC.

The chain joins TRBV23-1 to TRBJ2-5, with 7 bases aligning to TRBD2. TRBV23-1 is filed as an ORF, its function uncertain. With V trimmed by 0 bases and J by 3 bases, 16 bases remained unmatched. This CDR3 has 19 amino acids. The CDR3 DNA reads TGCGCCAGCAGTCAATCATTGGCGGGAGTCAAAGATGAGGAAGAGACCCAGTACTTC. Translated, it gives CASSQSLAGVKDEEETQYF.

The chain carries TRBV28 and TRBJ2-7; 7 bases match TRBD1. Trimming removed 2 bases from V and 3 bases from J; junction bases left unmatched: 4. Germline-derived CDR1 and CDR2 are MDHEN and SYDVKM. The CDR3 runs to 14 residues. The CDR3 loop is CASSLRGLGYEQYF. The DNA of the CDR3 is TGTGCCAGCAGTTTAAGGGGGCTTGGCTACGAGCAGTACTTC.

This chain connects TRBV20-1 to TRBJ1-6; D perhaps matches TRBD1 (5 bases). This CDR3 region has 15 residues. From germline, CDR1 is DFQATT and CDR2 SNEGSKA (reference sequence). The ends were cut back, 3 bases at V and 6 bases at J, with 15 bases in the middle. Here the CDR3 DNA reads TGCAGTGCTAGTAGTTTCCCGGGGGGTAATTCACCCCTCCACTTT. This translates into CSASSFPGGNSPLHF.

The V call is TRBV6-6, the J call TRBJ2-7; D is ambiguous. Germline CDR1 reads MNHNY; CDR2 reads SVGAGI (reference sequence). The CDR3 is 14 residues long. Between the trimmed V and J ends, which lost 9 bases and 6 bases, there was a span of 21 bases. CDR3 in DNA: TGTGCCAGTACGAAAACAGCAGCCTCATTCGAGCAGTACTTC. Protein: CASTKTAASFEQYF.

Of note for this clone: At the DNA level, this CDR3 is encoded by other sequences in the same sample as well. The chain uses TRBV6-5 and TRBJ2-7; weak D call: TRBD2 (5 bases). Germline CDR1 MNHEY, CDR2 SVGAGI. The CDR3 runs 13 residues. Trimming took off 0 bases at V and 5 bases at J, with 8 bases between the two ends. CDR3 sequence (DNA): TGTGCCAGCAGTTACTCGTTGAGGGACGAGCAGTACTTC. Its protein is CASSYSLRDEQYF.

The chain couples TRBV15 to TRBJ1-3; 7 bases are shared with TRBD1. Germline lookup yields CDR1 LNHNV and CDR2 YYDKDF (reference sequence). V was clipped by 7 bases and J by 0 bases; unmatched bases: 3. This CDR3 has 14 residues. The CDR3 sequence is CATKDRSSGNTIYF. CDR3 sequence (DNA): TGTGCCACCAAGGACAGGAGCTCTGGAAACACCATATATTTT.

The V gene is TRBV11-1, the J gene TRBJ2-1; tentatively, D is TRBD1 (5 bases). V lost 5 bases and J 9 bases, leaving 11 bases between the germline ends. This CDR3 is built from 12 residues. CDR1 and CDR2 from the germline V gene are SGHAT and FQDESV (reference sequence). CDR3: CASSHGDSEQFF. As DNA, the CDR3 is TGTGCCAGCAGCCACGGAGACAGTGAGCAGTTCTTC. The entire variable domain, with the rest obtained from reference TRBV11-1 and TRBJ2-1, is as follows: EAEVAQSPRYKITEKSQAVAFWCDPISGHATLYWYRQILGQGPELLVQFQDESVVDDSQLPKDRFSAERLKGVDSTLKIQPAELGDSAMYLCASSHGDSEQFFGPGTRLTVL.

J is TRBJ2-3 and V is TRBV27; D possibly corresponds to TRBD1 (5 bases). The CDR3 is 15 residues long. The V and J ends lost 3 bases and 5 bases respectively, with 15 bases between them. Germline CDR1 reads MNHEY; CDR2 reads SMNVEV (reference sequence). CDR3 loop: CASSFEAGFRDTQYF. The CDR3 bases are TGTGCCAGCAGTTTTGAGGCAGGGTTTAGAGATACGCAGTATTTT.

The table lists this clone with a count of one. This chain links TRBV19 with TRBJ2-1, with 7 bases aligning to TRBD1. The V gene end was trimmed by 7 bases and the J gene end by 4 bases; junction bases not matched to a gene: 7. The germline V gene encodes CDR1 LNHDA and CDR2 SQIVND (reference sequence). The CDR3 loop spans 14 amino acids. The CDR3 spells CASIGGPRYNEQFF. The DNA of the CDR3 is TGTGCCAGTATAGGGGGCCCTCGGTACAATGAGCAGTTCTTC.

V and J are TRBV10-3 and TRBJ2-5; 8 nucleotides match TRBD2. Germline lookup yields CDR1 ENHRY and CDR2 SYGVKD. The CDR3 is 14 amino acids. V shed 3 bases and J 3 bases; nucleotides not matched to a gene: 3. The CDR3 sequence: CAISEGLAKETQYF. For the CDR3, the DNA is TGTGCCATCAGTGAAGGACTAGCAAAAGAGACCCAGTACTTC.

The rearrangement joins TRBV27 to TRBJ2-7, with D maybe TRBD1 (5 bases). Trimming took 5 bases from V and 5 from J, leaving 19 bases between them. CDR3 length equals 15 residues. Germline CDR1 reads MNHEY; CDR2 reads SMNVEV (reference sequence). The CDR3 region is CASSPTGPISHEQYF. As DNA, the CDR3 is TGTGCCAGCAGTCCTACAGGTCCCATTAGCCACGAGCAGTACTTC.

This chain connects TRBV29-1 to TRBJ1-5, with D perhaps TRBD1 (5 bases). The germline gives CDR1 SQVTM, CDR2 ANQGSEA. The length of the CDR3 is 14 residues. The V gene lost 8 bases and the J gene lost 0 bases, with 14 bases spanning the gap. CDR3 sequence (DNA): TGCAGCCGGTGGAGGGGAGATAGCAATCAGCCCCAGCATTTT. The encoded protein is CSRWRGDSNQPQHF. The full variable domain, rest sourced from reference TRBV29-1 and TRBJ1-5, is SAVISQKPSRDICQRGTSLTIQCQVDSQVTMMFWYRQQPGQSLTLIATANQGSEATYESGFVIDKFPISRPNLTFSTLTVSNMSPEDSSIYLCSRWRGDSNQPQHFGDGTRLSIL.

The chain couples TRBV24-1 to TRBJ2-1; possible D gene TRBD2, 6 bases. The CDR3 contains 17 residues. Per the germline V gene, CDR1 is KGHDR and CDR2 is SFDVKD. Trimming pared 4 bases from V and 0 bases from J, leaving 15 bases between. The CDR3 protein is CATSDSFGDFSYNEQFF. CDR3 in DNA: TGTGCCACCAGTGACTCCTTCGGGGACTTCTCCTACAATGAGCAGTTCTTC.

The chain recombines TRBV7-9 with TRBJ2-2; D is possibly TRBD1 (5 bases). CDR3 length equals 15 residues. Per germline, CDR1 SEHNR and CDR2 FQNEAQ (reference sequence). Trimming took 5 bases from V and 7 from J, leaving 17 bases between them. As DNA, the CDR3 is TGTGCCAGCAGCATCGGTAGCAGGGTAGGCGGGGAGCTGTTTTTT. Protein product: CASSIGSRVGGELFF.

This chain uses TRBV7-8 with TRBJ1-2, with D uncertain. V lost 1 base and J lost 4, with 13 bases in between. This CDR3 is 15 amino acids long. The germline gives CDR1 SGHVS, CDR2 FQNEAQ. CDR3 region: CASSLGSGLPYGYTF. The CDR3 nucleotides read TGTGCCAGCAGCTTAGGTTCAGGACTTCCCTATGGCTACACCTTC.

The rearrangement joins TRBV28 to TRBJ1-5, with 11 bases identical to TRBD1. The CDR3 consists of 15 residues. Germline V CDR1 and CDR2: MDHEN, SYDVKM. The V and J ends lost 4 bases and 7 bases, in that order; junction bases with no gene match: 6. The CDR3 region has the DNA TGTGCCAGCAGTTCCGGGACAGGGGGAAAACAGCCCCAGCATTTT. It is translated as CASSSGTGGKQPQHF.

The rearrangement links TRBV7-2 to TRBJ1-1; the D gene is possibly TRBD1 (6 bases). The germline V gene encodes CDR1 SGHTA and CDR2 FQGNSA. The CDR3 is 13 residues long. V was clipped by 3 bases and J by 4 bases, with 9 bases between them. CDR3 nucleotide sequence: TGTGCCAGCAGCTTCCAAGGGGGCACTGAAGCTTTCTTT. Translated: CASSFQGGTEAFF.

This clone came up once. CDR3 coding DNA: TGTGCCAGCAGCTCCTGGACAGCAGGAAATGAAAAACTGTTTTTT. It codes for CASSSWTAGNEKLFF. This sequence joins TRBV7-2 and TRBJ1-4; D is possibly TRBD1 (6 bases). The CDR3 totals 15 residues. The germline CDR1 and CDR2 sequences are SGHTA and FQGNSA. V was pared by 4 bases and J by 5 bases, with 14 bases between. Looking up the rest from reference TRBV7-2 and TRBJ1-4 gives the full variable domain: GAGVSQSPSNKVTEKGKDVELRCDPISGHTALYWYRQSLGQGLEFLIYFQGNSAPDKSGLPSDRFSAERTGGSVSTLTIQRTQQEDSAVYLCASSSWTAGNEKLFFGSGTQLSVL.

The table lists this clone with a count of one. CDR3 bases: TGTGCCACCAGTGAAGCGACAGCGAGCTCCTACAATGAGCAGTTCTTC. As protein: CATSEATASSYNEQFF. The chain carries TRBV24-1 and TRBJ2-1; D might be TRBD1 (5 bases). CDR3 length: 16 amino acids. Germline CDR1 reads KGHDR; CDR2 reads SFDVKD. V was trimmed by 4 bases and J by 0 bases, leaving 12 bases between them.

This chain connects TRBV6-1 to TRBJ1-5; 7 bases map to TRBD1. Germline CDR1 reads MNHNS; CDR2 reads SASEGT. Losses at the gene ends were 5 bases for V and 3 bases for J; bases not matched to a gene: 7. The CDR3 loop spans 15 amino acids. The CDR3 region has the DNA TGTGCCAGCAGTCGGCCGGGACAGTTCAATCAGCCCCAGCATTTT. Protein: CASSRPGQFNQPQHF.

The chain combines TRBV6-5 with TRBJ2-5; TRBD1 matches 10 bases. Trimming took 4 bases from V and 2 from J; bases not matched to a gene: 4. This CDR3 has 15 amino acids. Germline values: CDR1 MNHEY, CDR2 SVGAGI. CDR3 sequence (DNA): TGTGCCAGCAGTTTGGACAGGGGGTGGCAAGAGACCCAGTACTTC. This sequence encodes CASSLDRGWQETQYF.

The chain joins TRBV10-3 to TRBJ2-7; D remains ambiguous. CDR3 size: 16 residues. V dropped 2 bases and J dropped 2 bases, with 16 bases sitting between them. Germline-derived CDR1 and CDR2 are ENHRY and SYGVKD. In DNA form, the CDR3 reads TGTGCCATCAGTGAGGTTAAGACAAAGCTTCCCTACGAGCAGTACTTC. Translation gives CAISEVKTKLPYEQYF.

The chain recombines TRBV9 with TRBJ2-5; TRBD2 matches 9 bases. This CDR3 spans 14 amino acids. V was clipped by 0 bases and J by 5 bases; unmatched bases: 2. CDR1 is SGDLS, CDR2 YYNGEE, per germline. The CDR3 DNA sequence: TGTGCCAGCAGCGTAGTTAGCGGGAGTGAGACCCAGTACTTC. Its translation is CASSVVSGSETQYF.

The rearrangement links TRBV2 to TRBJ2-7; the D gene is possibly TRBD1 (5 bases). From germline, CDR1 is SNHLY and CDR2 FYNNEI. V was clipped by 4 bases and J by 2 bases, with 6 bases between them. This CDR3 region has 12 residues. The CDR3 sequence: CASSGQTYEQYF. In DNA, the CDR3 is TGTGCCAGCAGTGGACAGACCTACGAGCAGTACTTC. The whole variable domain, filled in from reference TRBV2 and TRBJ2-7, reads EPEVTQTPSHQVTQMGQEVILRCVPISNHLYFYWYRQILGQKVEFLVSFYNNEISEKSEIFDDQFSVERPDGSNFTLKIRSTKLEDSAMYFCASSGQTYEQYFGPGTRLTVT.

The DNA for the CDR3 is TGTGCCAGTAGTACGGGACTAGCGGGTCAAGAGACCCAGTACTTC. Protein product: CASSTGLAGQETQYF. This chain links TRBV19 with TRBJ2-5; TRBD2 agrees at 12 bases. Germline V gene sequence: CDR1 LNHDA, CDR2 SQIVND (reference sequence). This CDR3 is 15 amino acids long. V was clipped by 4 bases and J by 2 bases; unmatched bases: 2.

The chain uses TRBV12-3 or TRBV12-4 and TRBJ1-1; 10 bases map to TRBD1. The CDR3 totals 13 residues. The ends lost 6 bases at V and 6 bases at J; junction bases unmatched: 4. CDR3 DNA sequence: TGTGCCAGCAGCAGGGACAGGGGCGCTGAAGCTTTCTTT. It is translated as CASSRDRGAEAFF.

The chain couples TRBV7-2 to TRBJ2-3; D is uncertain. Deletions cut 5 bases from V and 4 bases from J, with 7 bases between. The CDR3 loop spans 12 amino acids. CDR1 SGHTA and CDR2 FQGNSA come from the germline V gene. The CDR3: CASSRPADTQYF. The CDR3 DNA follows: TGTGCCAGCAGCCGTCCGGCAGATACGCAGTATTTT.

The chain is built from TRBV9 and TRBJ2-7; 7 bases map to TRBD2. This CDR3 spans 15 amino acids. Germline assignment: CDR1 SGDLS and CDR2 YYNGEE. V trimming: 0 bases; J trimming: 5 bases; junction bases outside the gene matches: 8. CDR3 in amino acids: CASSVGAGDFNEQYF. For the CDR3, the DNA is TGTGCCAGCAGCGTAGGTGCGGGAGATTTCAACGAGCAGTACTTC. The variable domain in full, completed from reference TRBV9 and TRBJ2-7, reads DSGVTQTPKHLITATGQRVTLRCSPRSGDLSVYWYQQSLDQGLQFLIQYYNGEERAKGNILERFSAQQFPDLHSELNLSSLELGDSALYFCASSVGAGDFNEQYFGPGTRLTVT.

This chain uses TRBV6-2 or TRBV6-3 with TRBJ2-7, with 10 positions matching TRBD2. V lost 4 bases, J lost 0 bases, and 0 bases stayed unmatched. Germline V CDR1 and CDR2: MNHEY, SVGEGT. The CDR3 is 14 amino acids. The CDR3 region has the DNA TGTGCCAGCAGTTCTAGCGGGGGCTCCTACGAGCAGTACTTC. Translation gives CASSSSGGSYEQYF.

This clone was observed once. This rearrangement joins TRBV19 to TRBJ1-1; TRBD1 is a possible D gene (5 bases). Germline assignment: CDR1 LNHDA and CDR2 SQIVND (reference sequence). Trimming left V 7 bases short and J 4 bases short, with 19 bases between. CDR3 length: 15 residues. The DNA of the CDR3 is TGTGCCAGTAAATTTGGGGGAGGGACGGTCACTGAAGCTTTCTTT. It encodes CASKFGGGTVTEAFF.